This note documents a single T cell receptor beta chain sequence. The CDR3 extends over 13 amino acids. The V and J ends lost 5 bases and 8 bases respectively, with 16 bases between them. Germline lookup yields CDR1 SGHDT and CDR2 YYEEEE. The sample is drawn from a study of blood T cell repertoires in COVID-19. Per the study methods: For nucleated cells, counts were estimated from reference gene primer amplification. This table comes from immunoSEQ multiplex PCR, and its TCRdb copy is limited to in-frame clones, with some not included. That table furnishes V, J and clone size, whereas the DNA furnished D and trimming. The sample gives some 75,000 clones, about 88% of which show up once; more than 2.5% is in the top ten.

Material for sequencing was peripheral blood. This clonotype originated in a man aged 65 to 85 with active or convalescent COVID-19. The chain uses TRBV5-6 and TRBJ1-2, with unresolved D. CDR3 amino acids: CASRPNGLPGYTF. CDR3 coding DNA: TGTGCCAGCAGGCCAAACGGTCTTCCGGGCTACACCTTC. The variable domain in full, completed from reference TRBV5-6 and TRBJ1-2, reads DAGVTQSPTHLIKTRGQQVTLRCSPKSGHDTVSWYQQALGQGPQFIFQYYEEEERQRGNFPDRFSGHQFPNYSSELNVNALLLGDSALYLCASRPNGLPGYTFGSGTRLTVV.